This T cell receptor beta chain was documented in a study of blood T cell repertoires in COVID-19. About the research overall: The origin of the acute and convalescent COVID-19 samples was the United States, Italy and Spain. The cDNA or gDNA used as material had been derived from T cells, B-cell-depleted T cells, or PBMCs.

The CDR3 contains 13 residues. V shed 5 bases, J shed 2 bases, and the junction held 0 bases outside the gene matches. The germline CDR1 and CDR2 sequences are LNHDA and SQIVND (reference sequence). Repertoires were generated with immunoSEQ multiplex PCR, while TCRdb's copy carries only in-frame clones and drops some. The sample lists over 45,000 clones; roughly 90% were seen once. Details on this clone: Distinct nucleotide sequences in the sample also encode this CDR3.

Sequencing was done on a sample of peripheral blood. The chain carries TRBV19 and TRBJ1-5, with 7 positions matching TRBD1. This sequence was found in a man older than 75 in a cohort sampled during active COVID-19. CDR3 loop: CASSGTGNQPQHF. The CDR3 DNA sequence: TGTGCCAGTAGTGGGACAGGCAATCAGCCCCAGCATTTT.